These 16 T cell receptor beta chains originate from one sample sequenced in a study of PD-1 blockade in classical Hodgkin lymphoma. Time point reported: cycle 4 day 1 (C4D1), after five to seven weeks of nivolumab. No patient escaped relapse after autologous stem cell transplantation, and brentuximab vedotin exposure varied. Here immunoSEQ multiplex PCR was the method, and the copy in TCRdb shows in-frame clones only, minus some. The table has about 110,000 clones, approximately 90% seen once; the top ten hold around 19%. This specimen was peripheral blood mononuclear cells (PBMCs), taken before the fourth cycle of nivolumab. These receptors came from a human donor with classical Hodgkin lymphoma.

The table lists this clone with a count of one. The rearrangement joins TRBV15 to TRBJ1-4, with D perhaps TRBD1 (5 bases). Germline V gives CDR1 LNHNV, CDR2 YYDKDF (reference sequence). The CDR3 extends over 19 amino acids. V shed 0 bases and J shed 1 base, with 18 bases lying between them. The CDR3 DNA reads TGTGCCACCAGCAGAGATCCGAAGACAGCCCTATTAACTAATGAAAAACTGTTTTTT. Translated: CATSRDPKTALLTNEKLFF. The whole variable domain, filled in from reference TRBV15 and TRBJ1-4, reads DAMVIQNPRYQVTQFGKPVTLSCSQTLNHNVMYWYQQKSSQAPKLLFHYYDKDFNNEADTPDNFQSRRPNTSFCFLDIRSPGLGDTAMYLCATSRDPKTALLTNEKLFFGSGTQLSVL.

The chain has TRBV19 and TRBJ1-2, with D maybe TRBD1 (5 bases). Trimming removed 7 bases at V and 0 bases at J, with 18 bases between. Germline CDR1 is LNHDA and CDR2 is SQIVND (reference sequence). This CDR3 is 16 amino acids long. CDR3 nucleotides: TGTGCCAGTATCAATTGGAGGGACGCGGCTAACTATGGCTACACCTTC. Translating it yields CASINWRDAANYGYTF.

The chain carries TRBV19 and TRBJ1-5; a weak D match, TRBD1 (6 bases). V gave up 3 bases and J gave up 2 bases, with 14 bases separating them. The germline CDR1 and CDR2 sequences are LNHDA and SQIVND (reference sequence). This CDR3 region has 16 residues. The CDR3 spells CASSILGGRGNQPQHF. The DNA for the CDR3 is TGTGCCAGTAGTATCCTAGGGGGGAGGGGCAATCAGCCCCAGCATTTT.

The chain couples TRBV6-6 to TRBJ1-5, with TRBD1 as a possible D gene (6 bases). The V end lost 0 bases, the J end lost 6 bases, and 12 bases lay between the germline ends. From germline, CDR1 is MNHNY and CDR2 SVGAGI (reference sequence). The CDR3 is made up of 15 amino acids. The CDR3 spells CASSYSLSGVQPQHF. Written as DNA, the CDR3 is TGTGCCAGCAGTTACTCGTTGTCAGGGGTTCAGCCCCAGCATTTT.

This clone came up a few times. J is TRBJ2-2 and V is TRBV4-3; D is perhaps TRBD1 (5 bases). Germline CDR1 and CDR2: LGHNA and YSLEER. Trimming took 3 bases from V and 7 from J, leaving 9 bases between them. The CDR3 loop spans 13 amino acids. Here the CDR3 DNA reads TGCGCCAGCAGCCAGGAAGGGGTCGGGGAGCTGTTTTTT. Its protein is CASSQEGVGELFF.

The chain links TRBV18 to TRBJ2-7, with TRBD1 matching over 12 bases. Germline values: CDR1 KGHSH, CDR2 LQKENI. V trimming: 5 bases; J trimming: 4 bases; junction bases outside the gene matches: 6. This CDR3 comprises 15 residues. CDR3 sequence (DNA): TGTGCCAGCTCATCGGGACAGGGGGCAAGGTACGAGCAGTACTTC. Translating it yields CASSSGQGARYEQYF. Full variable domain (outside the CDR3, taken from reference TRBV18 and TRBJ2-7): NAGVMQNPRHLVRRRGQEARLRCSPMKGHSHVYWYRQLPEEGLKFMVYLQKENIIDESGMPKERFSAEFPKEGPSILRIQQVVRGDSAAYFCASSSGQGARYEQYFGPGTRLTVT.

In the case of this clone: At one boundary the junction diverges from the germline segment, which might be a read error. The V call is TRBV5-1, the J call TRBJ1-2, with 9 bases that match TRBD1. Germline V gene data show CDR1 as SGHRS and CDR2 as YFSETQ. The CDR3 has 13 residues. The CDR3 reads CASSRTGTGFLAF. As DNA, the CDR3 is TGCGCCAGCAGCCGGACCGGGACAGGGTTCTTGGCCTTC.

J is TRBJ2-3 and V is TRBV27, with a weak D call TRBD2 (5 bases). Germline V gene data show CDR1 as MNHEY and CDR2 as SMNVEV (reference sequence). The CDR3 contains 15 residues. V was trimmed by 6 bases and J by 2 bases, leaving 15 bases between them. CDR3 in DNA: TGTGCCAGCAGCACTAGATCCTCCTCCACAGATACGCAGTATTTT. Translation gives CASSTRSSSTDTQYF.

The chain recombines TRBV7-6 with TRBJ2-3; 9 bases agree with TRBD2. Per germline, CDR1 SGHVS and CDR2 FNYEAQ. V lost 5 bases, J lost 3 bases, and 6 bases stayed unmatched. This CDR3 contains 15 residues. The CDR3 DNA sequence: TGTGCCAGCAGCGATAGCGGGAGCTTGACAGATACGCAGTATTTT. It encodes CASSDSGSLTDTQYF.

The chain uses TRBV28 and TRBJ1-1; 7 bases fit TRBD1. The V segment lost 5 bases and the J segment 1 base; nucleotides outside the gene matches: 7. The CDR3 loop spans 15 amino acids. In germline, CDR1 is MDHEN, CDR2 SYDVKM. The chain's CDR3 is CASSNYRGPNTEAFF. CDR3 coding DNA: TGTGCCAGCAGTAACTACAGGGGACCGAACACTGAAGCTTTCTTT.

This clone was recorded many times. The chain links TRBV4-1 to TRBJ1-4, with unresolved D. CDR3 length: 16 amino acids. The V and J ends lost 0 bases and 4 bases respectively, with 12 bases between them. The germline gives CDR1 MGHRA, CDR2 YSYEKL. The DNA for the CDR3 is TGCGCCAGCAGCCAAGATCATAACAGCTTTAATGAAAAACTGTTTTTT. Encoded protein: CASSQDHNSFNEKLFF.

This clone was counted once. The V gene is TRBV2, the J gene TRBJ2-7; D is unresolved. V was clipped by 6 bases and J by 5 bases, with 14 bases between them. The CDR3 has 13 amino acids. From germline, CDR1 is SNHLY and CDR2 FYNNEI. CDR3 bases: TGTGCCAGCAGCTGGACGGTAGCAGACGAGCAGTACTTC. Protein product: CASSWTVADEQYF.

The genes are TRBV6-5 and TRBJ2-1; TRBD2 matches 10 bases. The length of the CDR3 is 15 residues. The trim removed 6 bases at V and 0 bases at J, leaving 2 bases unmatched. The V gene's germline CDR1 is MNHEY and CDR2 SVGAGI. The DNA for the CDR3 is TGTGCCAGCAGCCCTAGCGGGAGCTCCTACAATGAGCAGTTCTTC. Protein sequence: CASSPSGSSYNEQFF.

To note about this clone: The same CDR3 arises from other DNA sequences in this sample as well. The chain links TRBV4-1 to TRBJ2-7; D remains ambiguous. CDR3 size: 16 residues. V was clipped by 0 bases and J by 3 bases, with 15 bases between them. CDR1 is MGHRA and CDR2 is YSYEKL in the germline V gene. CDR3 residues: CASSQEGPPRSYEQYF. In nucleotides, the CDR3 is TGCGCCAGCAGCCAAGAAGGCCCCCCCCGGAGCTACGAGCAGTACTTC.

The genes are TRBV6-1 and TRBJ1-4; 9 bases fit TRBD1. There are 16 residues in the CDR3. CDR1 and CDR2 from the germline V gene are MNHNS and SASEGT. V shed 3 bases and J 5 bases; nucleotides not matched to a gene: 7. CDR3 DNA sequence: TGTGCCAGCAGTGACGCCCCCGGGACAGGGAATGAAAAACTGTTTTTT. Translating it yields CASSDAPGTGNEKLFF.

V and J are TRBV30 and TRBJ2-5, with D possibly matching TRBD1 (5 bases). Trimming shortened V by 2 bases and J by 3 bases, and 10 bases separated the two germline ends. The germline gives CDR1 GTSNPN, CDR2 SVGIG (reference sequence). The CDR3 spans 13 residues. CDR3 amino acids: CAWSLGVKETQYF. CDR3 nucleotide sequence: TGTGCCTGGAGTTTAGGGGTCAAAGAGACCCAGTACTTC.